The rows below give T cell receptor beta chains drawn from one sample of a study of T cell responses to AZD1222 COVID-19 vaccine. Profiled with immunoSEQ multiplex PCR; TCRdb holds only in-frame clones, not every one. The table shows about 130,000 clones, with just over 90% occurring only once. This specimen consisted of peripheral blood, obtained on day 0 of AZD1222 vaccination. The receptors shown here come from an adult in good health. The CDR3 runs from the conserved cysteine through the conserved F or W. Each record gives: J gene, D gene, clone size, V gene, CDR3 DNA, CDR3 protein. The D gene is left open where the match is weak. Some rows mark clone size as missing; the rest say once, few, many or name a class of expanded clone.

TRBJ2-1 | TRBD2 | NA | TRBV4-1 | TGCGCCAGCAGCCAAGTTGGGACTAGTCGGAATGAGCAGTTCTTC | CASSQVGTSRNEQFF
TRBJ1-5 | TRBD1 | NA | TRBV6-1 | TGTGCCAGCAGTGGGGGACAGGTCCTTAGCAATCAGCCCCAGCATTTT | CASSGGQVLSNQPQHF
TRBJ2-3 | NA | NA | TRBV4-3 | TGCGCCAGCAGCCAAGAGGGCGCCCGTTCTGGAGATACGCAGTATTTT | CASSQEGARSGDTQYF
TRBJ1-6 | NA | NA | TRBV14 | TGTGCCAGCAGCCGAAACCCTGACAGCCGGAATAATTCACCCCTCCACTTT | CASSRNPDSRNNSPLHF
TRBJ2-5 | NA | once | TRBV29-1 | TGCAGCGAGGGACAATCCCAAGAGACCCAGTACTTC | CSEGQSQETQYF
TRBJ1-5 | NA | NA | TRBV10-1 | TGCGCCAGCAGTGAGGTATACCCCGGGGATCAGCCCCAGCATTTT | CASSEVYPGDQPQHF
TRBJ1-1 | NA | NA | TRBV11-2 | TGTGCCAGCAGCCAGGACGGGCTAACTGAAGCTTTCTTT | CASSQDGLTEAFF
TRBJ2-1 | TRBD1 | NA | TRBV10-3 | TGTGCCGCGCAACAGGGGGCAGGAGGAAATGAGCAGTTCTTC | CAAQQGAGGNEQFF
TRBJ2-3 | TRBD1 | once | TRBV6-2/TRBV6-3 | TGTGCCAGCAGCCGGACAGGACCTAACACAGATACGCAGTATTTT | CASSRTGPNTDTQYF
TRBJ2-1 | NA | NA | TRBV6-1 | TGTGCCAGCAGTGAACGCGGCAGGGCCACCTACAATGAGCAGTTCTTC | CASSERGRATYNEQFF
TRBJ2-3 | TRBD2 | NA | TRBV4-1 | TGCGCCAGCAGCCGCACTAGCGGGCCAGATACGCAGTATTTT | CASSRTSGPDTQYF
TRBJ2-7 | TRBD1 | once | TRBV6-2/TRBV6-3 | TGTGCCAGCAGTTACGGGGCACAGGGGGGACTCTCCTACGAGCAGTACTTC | CASSYGAQGGLSYEQYF
TRBJ1-2 | TRBD1 | NA | TRBV7-9 | TGTGCCAGCAGCGAAACAGGGGTTGTAAACTATGGCTACACCTTC | CASSETGVVNYGYTF
TRBJ1-2 | NA | NA | TRBV7-3 | TGTGCCAGCAGCTTAAAGGCGGGGTTCCCATCTATCTATGGCTACACCTTC | CASSLKAGFPSIYGYTF
TRBJ2-1 | TRBD1 | many | TRBV6-4 | TGTGCCAGCAGTCCGGGACAGGGGGAATACAATGAGCAGTTCTTC | CASSPGQGEYNEQFF
TRBJ2-7 | NA | NA | TRBV6-6 | TGTGCCAGCAGTGTCCCCGGCACCGACGAGCAGTACTTC | CASSVPGTDEQYF
TRBJ1-5 | NA | NA | TRBV10-2 | TGCGCCAGCAGTGAAAACCAGGCCGGTCAGCCCCAGCATTTT | CASSENQAGQPQHF
TRBJ2-2 | TRBD2 | NA | TRBV7-2 | TGTGCCAGCAGCTTAACCTCACTAGCGGGGGGAGCGAACACCGGGGAGCTGTTTTTT | CASSLTSLAGGANTGELFF
TRBJ1-2 | NA | once | TRBV12-5 | TGTGCTAGTGGTCACAACAGGTTATCTAACTATGGCTACACCTTC | CASGHNRLSNYGYTF
TRBJ2-2 | NA | NA | TRBV19 | TGTGCCAGTAGTATCCCCTTGGGACTGATGAACACCGGGGAGCTGTTTTTT | CASSIPLGLMNTGELFF
TRBJ2-7 | NA | NA | TRBV3-1/TRBV3-2 | TGTGCCAGCAGCCGTAGGACAGCATACGAGCAGTACTTC | CASSRRTAYEQYF
TRBJ1-1 | NA | NA | TRBV7-9 | TGTGCCAGCAGCTCATCAGACTTCGAGGGGTCTGAAGCTTTCTTT | CASSSSDFEGSEAFF
TRBJ1-2 | NA | NA | TRBV28 | TGTGCCAGCAGTTTGGGCTCCGCAAACTATGGCTACACCTTC | CASSLGSANYGYTF
TRBJ2-7 | NA | NA | TRBV7-2 | TGTGCCAGCAGCTTGATGGGTATTGGCGAGCAGTACTTC | CASSLMGIGEQYF
TRBJ1-5 | NA | NA | TRBV10-3 | TGTGCCATCAGTGATTCCCTCCGTAGCAATCAGCCCCAGCATTTT | CAISDSLRSNQPQHF
TRBJ2-7 | NA | NA | TRBV9 | TGTGCCAGCAGCGGCCACCCAGGACGGAGCTCCTACGAGCAGTACTTC | CASSGHPGRSSYEQYF
TRBJ1-6 | NA | NA | TRBV6-5 | TGTGCCAGCAGTCTCCTACCGGGGATGAATTCACCCCTCCACTTT | CASSLLPGMNSPLHF
TRBJ2-3 | NA | few | TRBV11-1 | TGTGCCAGCAGCCCACGGACGTATAGCACAGATACGCAGTATTTT | CASSPRTYSTDTQYF
TRBJ2-5 | NA | NA | TRBV24-1 | TGTGCCACCAGTGATTCTAGCACCGAAGAGACCCAGTACTTC | CATSDSSTEETQYF
TRBJ2-3 | NA | NA | TRBV5-1 | TGCGCCAGTAGGGGGGTCATAACTAGCACAGATACGCAGTATTTT | CASRGVITSTDTQYF
TRBJ2-3 | NA | NA | TRBV10-3 | TGTGCCATCAGTGAGCAAACAGCCACGCAGTATTTT | CAISEQTATQYF